This entry lists 27 T cell receptor beta chains sequenced from one sample in a study of shared T cell receptors in the human thymus. TCRdb's copy holds only in-frame clones and misses some; the assay was immunoSEQ multiplex PCR. Of approximately 490,000 clones listed, about 84% are singletons. The same data also contributed to another study, on human thymus T cells.

Sequencing used thymocytes. The receptor source for this set is a boy in the first two years of life with a congenital heart defect.

This chain uses TRBV15 with TRBJ2-5, with D tentatively TRBD2 (6 bases). This CDR3 comprises 17 residues. The germline gives CDR1 LNHNV, CDR2 YYDKDF (reference sequence). Trimming took 0 bases from V and 0 from J, leaving 14 bases between them. The CDR3 DNA follows: TGTGCCACCAGCAGAGATCTTGGGACTCCGTACCAAGAGACCCAGTACTTC. As protein: CATSRDLGTPYQETQYF.

V usage is TRBV5-6 and J usage is TRBJ2-7; 12 bases are shared with TRBD2. Trimming at V came to 1 base and at J to 3 bases, leaving 11 bases not matched to a gene. Germline V gives CDR1 SGHDT, CDR2 YYEEEE. The CDR3 has 18 amino acids. This CDR3 reads CASSLNLAGGPWNYEQYF. The CDR3 DNA is TGTGCCAGCAGCTTGAATCTAGCGGGAGGGCCGTGGAACTACGAGCAGTACTTC.

The chain has TRBV6-5 and TRBJ1-1; D remains unclear. Trimming left V 2 bases short and J 1 base short, with 11 bases between. From germline, CDR1 is MNHEY and CDR2 SVGAGI. CDR3 size: 15 residues. CDR3: CASSYAVTQNTEAFF. The CDR3 DNA reads TGTGCCAGCAGTTACGCTGTTACACAGAACACTGAAGCTTTCTTT.

This rearrangement joins TRBV11-3 to TRBJ2-3, with 9 positions matching TRBD2. The junction had 9 bases not matched to a gene; V was cut back by 6 bases and J by 5 bases. This CDR3 has 15 residues. Germline lookup yields CDR1 SGHNT and CDR2 YENEEA. DNA of the CDR3: TGTGCCAGCAGGCCTTTAGCGGGAGATGGAGATACGCAGTATTTT. It is translated as CASRPLAGDGDTQYF.

This clone was counted a few times. The chain links TRBV21-1 to TRBJ2-3; the table's D call, TRBD1, has no DNA check behind it. TRBV21-1 is classified as a pseudogene. This CDR3 region has 15 residues. As DNA, the CDR3 is TGTGCCAGCACGGGCCACAGGGGGACCACAGATACGCAGTATTTT. This sequence encodes CASTGHRGTTDTQYF.

Only a few counts were recorded for this clone. The chain is built from TRBV30 and TRBJ2-7, with 7 nucleotides matching TRBD1. Per the germline V gene, CDR1 is GTSNPN and CDR2 is SVGIG (reference sequence). The CDR3 consists of 12 residues. V shed 6 bases and J 7 bases; nucleotides not matched to a gene: 9. CDR3 bases: TGTGCCTGCAATACAGGGGCAAGGGAGCAGTACTTC. This codes for CACNTGAREQYF.

The J gene is TRBJ1-1, the V gene TRBV14, with 12 bases identical to TRBD1. The trim removed 1 base at V and 3 bases at J, leaving 6 bases unmatched. This CDR3 comprises 17 residues. Germline V CDR1 and CDR2: SGHDN, FVKESK. Here the CDR3 reads CASSQGGQGAWDTEAFF. The CDR3 DNA reads as TGTGCCAGCAGCCAAGGGGGACAGGGGGCTTGGGACACTGAAGCTTTCTTT. Using reference TRBV14 and TRBJ1-1 for the parts outside the CDR3, the full variable domain is EAGVTQFPSHSVIEKGQTVTLRCDPISGHDNLYWYRRVMGKEIKFLLHFVKESKQDESGMPNNRFLAERTGGTYSTLKVQPAELEDSGVYFCASSQGGQGAWDTEAFFGQGTRLTVV.

The gene calls are TRBV28 and TRBJ2-2; 12 nucleotides align to TRBD2. The CDR3 contains 17 residues. Unmatched junction bases numbered 7, after V lost 4 bases and J lost 4 bases. The germline V gene has CDR1 MDHEN and CDR2 SYDVKM. The CDR3 protein is CASSCLAGGTATGELFF. The CDR3 DNA follows: TGTGCCAGCAGTTGTCTAGCGGGAGGGACGGCCACCGGGGAGCTGTTTTTT.

This clone has just one count. The chain employs TRBV7-2 and TRBJ2-1; the match to TRBD2 covers 7 bases. This CDR3 spans 15 amino acids. With V trimmed by 5 bases and J by 4 bases, 8 bases remained unmatched. CDR1 and CDR2 (germline): SGHTA, FQGNSA. The CDR3 loop reads CASSPTSEVYNEQFF. Here the CDR3 DNA reads TGTGCCAGCAGCCCAACTAGCGAGGTGTACAATGAGCAGTTCTTC.

This clone was recorded once. This rearrangement joins TRBV9 to TRBJ2-3; no definite D call. V lost 2 bases, J lost 6 bases, and 19 bases lay in between. Germline V CDR1 and CDR2: SGDLS, YYNGEE. The CDR3 extends over 16 amino acids. This CDR3 reads CASSVARSALRDTQYF. The CDR3 nucleotides are TGTGCCAGCAGCGTGGCTAGGAGCGCGCTGCGGGATACGCAGTATTTT.

This clone was observed once. The chain combines TRBV19 with TRBJ2-5; 14 nucleotides agree with TRBD2. The CDR3 consists of 21 residues. The V and J ends lost 3 bases and 3 bases, in that order; junction bases with no gene match: 18. Germline CDR1 reads LNHDA; CDR2 reads SQIVND (reference sequence). The CDR3 loop is CASSMMVSGGLAGVGEETQYF. CDR3 coding DNA: TGTGCCAGTAGTATGATGGTATCGGGGGGACTAGCGGGAGTCGGCGAAGAGACCCAGTACTTC. Variable domain in full (rest from reference TRBV19 and TRBJ2-5): DGGITQSPKYLFRKEGQNVTLSCEQNLNHDAMYWYRQDPGQGLRLIYYSQIVNDFQKGDIAEGYSVSREKKESFPLTVTSAQKNPTAFYLCASSMMVSGGLAGVGEETQYFGPGTRLLVL.

The chain carries TRBV27 and TRBJ1-2; no definite D call. The CDR3 is 17 residues long. V lost 5 bases to trimming and J lost 8 bases, with 27 bases between them. CDR1 and CDR2 (germline): MNHEY, SMNVEV (reference sequence). This CDR3 reads CASSRKRGNRESEGYTF. The CDR3 bases are TGTGCCAGCAGTCGCAAAAGAGGGAATCGGGAATCAGAAGGCTACACCTTC.

The rearrangement uses TRBV27 and TRBJ1-2; D is uncertain. The CDR3 is made up of 14 amino acids. Trimming removed 6 bases from V and 4 bases from J, with 15 bases in between. CDR1 and CDR2 from the germline V gene are MNHEY and SMNVEV (reference sequence). CDR3 sequence: CASRVGRGIYGYTF. The CDR3 region has the DNA TGTGCCAGCAGGGTCGGACGGGGAATCTATGGCTACACCTTC.

The chain combines TRBV12-5 with TRBJ2-3; 11 bases are a match to TRBD2. V trimming: 3 bases; J trimming: 1 base; junction bases outside the gene matches: 6. The CDR3 extends over 17 amino acids. CDR1 LGHNT and CDR2 FRNRAP come from the germline V gene. CDR3 loop: CASGFGSGRVGTDTQYF. The CDR3 nucleotides read TGTGCTAGTGGTTTCGGTAGCGGGAGGGTGGGCACAGATACGCAGTATTTT.

V is TRBV6-5 and J is TRBJ2-2; D might be TRBD2 (5 bases). Between the trimmed V and J ends, which lost 0 bases and 5 bases, there was a span of 13 bases. The CDR3 has 16 residues. Germline CDR1 and CDR2: MNHEY and SVGAGI. The CDR3 loop reads CASSYSAERGTGELFF. The CDR3 DNA sequence: TGTGCCAGCAGTTACTCGGCGGAACGAGGGACCGGGGAGCTGTTTTTT.

This chain uses TRBV5-6 with TRBJ2-3, with 9 positions matching TRBD1. Germline V lookup: CDR1 SGHDT, CDR2 YYEEEE. The CDR3 covers 15 residues. V gave up 3 bases and J gave up 5 bases; unmatched junction bases: 7. The chain's CDR3 is CASSCTGGQIDTQYF. The CDR3 region has the DNA TGTGCCAGCAGCTGTACAGGGGGCCAGATAGATACGCAGTATTTT.

This rearrangement joins TRBV5-4 to TRBJ2-7; perhaps TRBD1 as D (5 bases). CDR1 is SGHNT, CDR2 YYREEE, per germline (reference sequence). V lost 4 bases and J 2 bases, leaving 16 bases between the germline ends. This CDR3 region has 15 residues. The CDR3 DNA sequence: TGTGCCAGCAGCCCCAAGACAGATCGTCCCTACGAGCAGTACTTC. The encoded protein is CASSPKTDRPYEQYF.

V is TRBV2 and J is TRBJ2-5; 9 bases map to TRBD2. The CDR3 extends over 13 amino acids. V gave up 7 bases and J gave up 14 bases; unmatched junction bases: 14. Germline assignment: CDR1 SNHLY and CDR2 FYNNEI. CDR3 in amino acids: CASKEGQAGGIYF. CDR3 coding DNA: TGTGCCAGCAAAGAAGGTCAAGCGGGAGGTATATACTTC. Supplemented by reference TRBV2 and TRBJ2-5, the full variable domain reads EPEVTQTPSHQVTQMGQEVILRCVPISNHLYFYWYRQILGQKVEFLVSFYNNEISEKSEIFDDQFSVERPDGSNFTLKIRSTKLEDSAMYFCASKEGQAGGIYFGPGTRLLVL.

The chain carries TRBV7-2 and TRBJ2-1, with D tentatively TRBD2 (5 bases). Trimming took off 1 base at V and 6 bases at J, with 16 bases between the two ends. The CDR3 loop spans 16 amino acids. Germline V gives CDR1 SGHTA, CDR2 FQGNSA. CDR3 coding DNA: TGTGCCAGCAGCTTAGGGTATGGACTTCCCATCAATGAGCAGTTCTTC. Its protein is CASSLGYGLPINEQFF.

The chain has TRBV13 and TRBJ2-7; the match to TRBD2 covers 10 bases. CDR3 length: 14 residues. V shed 2 bases and J 6 bases; nucleotides not matched to a gene: 4. Germline V CDR1 and CDR2: PRHDT, FYEKMQ (reference sequence). CDR3 region: CASSLPSGSGEQYF. Here the CDR3 DNA reads TGTGCCAGCAGCTTACCTAGCGGGAGCGGCGAGCAGTACTTC.

This chain joins TRBV7-6 and TRBJ1-1, with D maybe TRBD1 (6 bases). Trimming took off 5 bases at V and 3 bases at J, with 22 bases between the two ends. This CDR3 is built from 17 residues. From germline, CDR1 is SGHVS and CDR2 FNYEAQ. The CDR3 DNA reads as TGTGCCAGCAGCCAAACAGGGACCTCCCTAGTGGACACTGAAGCTTTCTTT. This sequence encodes CASSQTGTSLVDTEAFF.

The V call is TRBV29-1, the J call TRBJ1-1, with a tentative D call TRBD1 (5 bases). This CDR3 has 15 residues. The V gene's germline CDR1 is SQVTM and CDR2 ANQGSEA. The V and J ends lost 5 bases and 2 bases respectively, with 18 bases between them. CDR3 nucleotides: TGCAGCGTTTGGGTCTTCCGACAGTCCAACACTGAAGCTTTCTTT. This translates into CSVWVFRQSNTEAFF.

CDR3 region: CASSAGLAGEYNEQFF. CDR3 nucleotide sequence: TGTGCCAGCAGTGCCGGACTAGCGGGAGAGTACAATGAGCAGTTCTTC. V usage is TRBV2 and J usage is TRBJ2-1; 13 bases fit TRBD2. Germline V gene lookup returns CDR1 SNHLY and CDR2 FYNNEI. Trimming cost V 4 bases and J 4 bases; bases outside gene matches: 4. The CDR3 runs 16 residues.

The genes are TRBV10-1 and TRBJ2-7; 12 nucleotides align to TRBD1. Germline-derived CDR1 and CDR2 are WNHNN and SYGVQD (reference sequence). The ends lost 2 bases at V and 7 bases at J; junction bases unmatched: 6. The CDR3 is 15 residues long. The CDR3 loop is CASSERDRGRGEQYF. The CDR3 DNA sequence: TGCGCCAGCAGTGAGAGGGACAGGGGGCGGGGGGAGCAGTACTTC.

V is TRBV7-9 and J is TRBJ2-7; the match to TRBD2 covers 7 bases. Germline-derived CDR1 and CDR2 are SEHNR and FQNEAQ (reference sequence). The CDR3 sequence is 14 residues long. J was trimmed by 5 bases and V by 8 bases; bases with no gene match: 12. CDR3: CASGGGGEIDEQYF. The CDR3 DNA follows: TGTGCCAGCGGGGGGGGAGGGGAGATCGACGAGCAGTACTTC.

V gene TRBV7-2 combines with J gene TRBJ2-4; 8 bases map to TRBD2. This CDR3 spans 19 amino acids. Germline CDR1 reads SGHTA; CDR2 reads FQGNSA. Trimming took 1 base from V and 0 from J; bases not matched to a gene: 11. CDR3 nucleotides: TGTGCCAGCAGCTTAGGGGCTAGCGGGTACAGACCAGCCAAAAACATTCAGTACTTC. It translates to CASSLGASGYRPAKNIQYF. The variable domain in full, with the rest retrieved from reference TRBV7-2 and TRBJ2-4, is GAGVSQSPSNKVTEKGKDVELRCDPISGHTALYWYRQSLGQGLEFLIYFQGNSAPDKSGLPSDRFSAERTGGSVSTLTIQRTQQEDSAVYLCASSLGASGYRPAKNIQYFGAGTRLSVL.

The V gene is TRBV5-1, the J gene TRBJ2-5, with D tentatively TRBD1 (5 bases). CDR3 length equals 12 residues. From germline, CDR1 is SGHRS and CDR2 YFSETQ. Trimming took off 4 bases at V and 9 bases at J, with 13 bases between the two ends. The CDR3 spells CASSHTLGPQYF. DNA of the CDR3: TGCGCCAGCAGCCATACCTTGGGGCCCCAGTACTTC.